This T cell receptor beta chain emerged from a study of cytomegalovirus exposure and HLA in healthy donors. Looking at the study overall: HLA-typed donors contributed about 85 million unique TCRs, which were held in an early data release.

In the PCR, 60 Vbeta and 13 Jbeta primers were used. This table comes from immunoSEQ multiplex PCR, and its TCRdb copy is limited to in-frame clones, with some not included. In total, the table holds roughly 36,000 clones. General study findings and limits: After further analysis at a later stage, 16,951 TCR beta sequences were associated with HLA alleles at 0.05 false discovery rate.

A note on this clone: The antigen remains unidentified.

Nominally healthy donors provided the samples, though records likely missed some immune exposures. Germline-derived CDR1 and CDR2 are SGHVS and FNYEAQ. This CDR3 comprises 13 residues. The V end lost 5 bases, the J end lost 1 base, and 9 bases lay between the germline ends. The chain is built from TRBV7-6 and TRBJ2-7; weak D call: TRBD1 (5 bases). This clonotype was obtained from a woman in her 30s in good health and CMV-seropositive. The material sequenced was PBMCs. CDR3 in amino acids: CASSADRSYEQYF. CDR3 bases: TGTGCCAGCAGCGCAGACAGATCCTACGAGCAGTACTTC.